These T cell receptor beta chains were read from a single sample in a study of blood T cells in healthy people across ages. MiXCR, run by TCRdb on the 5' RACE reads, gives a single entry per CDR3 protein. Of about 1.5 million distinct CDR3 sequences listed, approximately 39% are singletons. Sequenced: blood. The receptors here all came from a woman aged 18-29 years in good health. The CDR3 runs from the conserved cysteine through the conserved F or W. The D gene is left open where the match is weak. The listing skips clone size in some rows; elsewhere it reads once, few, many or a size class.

CDR3nt: TGTGCCGGCAGTTACTCGACACGCGACAATCAGCCCCAGCATTTT; CDR3aa: CAGSYSTRDNQPQHF; v_gene: TRBV6-2/TRBV6-3; d_gene: NA; abundance: NA; j_gene: TRBJ1-5
CDR3nt: TGTGCCTGGAGTCAGGGAATAACCAACTATGGCTACACCTTC; CDR3aa: CAWSQGITNYGYTF; v_gene: TRBV30; d_gene: NA; abundance: NA; j_gene: TRBJ1-2
CDR3nt: TGCGCCAGCAGCCCGACTCGACTCCGGCATATCGACAGTGAGCAGTTCTTC; CDR3aa: CASSPTRLRHIDSEQFF; v_gene: TRBV4-1; d_gene: NA; abundance: NA; j_gene: TRBJ2-1
CDR3nt: TGTGCCAGCAGTGATGTTAGGGGATACGAGCAGTACTTC; CDR3aa: CASSDVRGYEQYF; v_gene: TRBV2; d_gene: NA; abundance: few; j_gene: TRBJ2-7
CDR3nt: TGTGCCAGCAGCTCAAGACAGACCAATGAGCAGTACTTC; CDR3aa: CASSSRQTNEQYF; v_gene: TRBV11-3; d_gene: NA; abundance: NA; j_gene: TRBJ2-7
CDR3nt: TGCAGCGGCTCAGCGGGACTCACAGATACGCAGTATTTT; CDR3aa: CSGSAGLTDTQYF; v_gene: TRBV29-1; d_gene: TRBD2; abundance: NA; j_gene: TRBJ2-3
CDR3nt: TGCGCCAGCAGCCAAGAGGGTGCCCTTGGGGACTATGGCTACACCTTC; CDR3aa: CASSQEGALGDYGYTF; v_gene: TRBV4-1; d_gene: NA; abundance: many; j_gene: TRBJ1-2
CDR3nt: TGTGCCAGCAGAGTAGCTAGCGGGGGGCACGAGCAGTTCTTC; CDR3aa: CASRVASGGHEQFF; v_gene: TRBV9; d_gene: TRBD2; abundance: NA; j_gene: TRBJ2-1
CDR3nt: TGCAGCGTTCTTGGGACCGGGGGTGACGAGCAGTACTTC; CDR3aa: CSVLGTGGDEQYF; v_gene: TRBV29-1; d_gene: NA; abundance: NA; j_gene: TRBJ2-7
CDR3nt: TGCAGCGTTGAAGAGAAAGACAAGGGTAGGGGAGAGCAGTACTTC; CDR3aa: CSVEEKDKGRGEQYF; v_gene: TRBV29-1; d_gene: NA; abundance: few; j_gene: TRBJ2-7
CDR3nt: TGTGCCAGCATTCCTAGCGGGGTAGGTGAGCAGTTCTTC; CDR3aa: CASIPSGVGEQFF; v_gene: TRBV27; d_gene: TRBD2; abundance: NA; j_gene: TRBJ2-1
CDR3nt: TGTGCCAGCAGTGGGGGACATCCGAGCTCCTACGAGCAGTACTTC; CDR3aa: CASSGGHPSSYEQYF; v_gene: TRBV25-1; d_gene: NA; abundance: many; j_gene: TRBJ2-7
CDR3nt: TGTGCCAGTACCGGGGGACAACCTAATGAAAAACTGTTTTTT; CDR3aa: CASTGGQPNEKLFF; v_gene: TRBV6-1; d_gene: NA; abundance: NA; j_gene: TRBJ1-4
CDR3nt: TGTGCCAGCAGTGAACCGGGCTTCGCTCGGGACATTCAGTACTTC; CDR3aa: CASSEPGFARDIQYF; v_gene: TRBV25-1; d_gene: NA; abundance: few; j_gene: TRBJ2-4
CDR3nt: TGTGCCAGCAGCGTAGAGGGGCGGAAAGAGACCCAGTTCTTC; CDR3aa: CASSVEGRKETQFF; v_gene: TRBV9; d_gene: NA; abundance: NA; j_gene: TRBJ2-1
CDR3nt: TGTGCCACCAGCAGACCGCCGGGGGGCCGAACAGATACGCAGTATTTT; CDR3aa: CATSRPPGGRTDTQYF; v_gene: TRBV15; d_gene: NA; abundance: once; j_gene: TRBJ2-3
CDR3nt: TGTGCCAGCAGTCCCCTGAGATCTCTGGCCCAGTACTTC; CDR3aa: CASSPLRSLAQYF; v_gene: TRBV6-2/TRBV6-3; d_gene: NA; abundance: NA; j_gene: TRBJ2-5
CDR3nt: TGCAGTGCTAGGGACTCCCCGGGCAATCAGCCCCAGCATTTT; CDR3aa: CSARDSPGNQPQHF; v_gene: TRBV20-1; d_gene: NA; abundance: NA; j_gene: TRBJ1-5
CDR3nt: TGCAGCGTTGAATGGAACCGGGATATCCCGTTCTTC; CDR3aa: CSVEWNRDIPFF; v_gene: TRBV29-1; d_gene: NA; abundance: NA; j_gene: TRBJ2-1
CDR3nt: TGTGCCAGCAGCCATCGATCCCTGGTAGACTACGAGCAGTACTTC; CDR3aa: CASSHRSLVDYEQYF; v_gene: TRBV7-2; d_gene: NA; abundance: few; j_gene: TRBJ2-7
CDR3nt: TGCAGCGCCCACCAGGCAAATGGCTACACCTTC; CDR3aa: CSAHQANGYTF; v_gene: TRBV29-1; d_gene: NA; abundance: few; j_gene: TRBJ1-2
CDR3nt: TGTGCCAGCGAGGACGCCAGAGAGGCACCCCTCCACTTT; CDR3aa: CASEDAREAPLHF; v_gene: TRBV7-9; d_gene: NA; abundance: few; j_gene: TRBJ1-6
CDR3nt: TGTGCCAGCCGGGGTCAGGTCGGGGGTGGCTACACCTTC; CDR3aa: CASRGQVGGGYTF; v_gene: TRBV10-3; d_gene: NA; abundance: NA; j_gene: TRBJ1-2
CDR3nt: TGTACCAGCAGCCACGATACAGGGGGTACCAGTTATGGCTACACCTTC; CDR3aa: CTSSHDTGGTSYGYTF; v_gene: TRBV3-1; d_gene: TRBD1; abundance: NA; j_gene: TRBJ1-2
CDR3nt: TGTGCCAGCTCACCACACGGACTAGCGGGGGGATCCATGATATATATCTACAATGAGCAGTTCTTC; CDR3aa: CASSPHGLAGGSMIYIYNEQFF; v_gene: TRBV18; d_gene: TRBD2; abundance: NA; j_gene: TRBJ2-1
CDR3nt: TGTGCCAACGGGGGTGGCTCCTACAATGAGCGGTTCTTC; CDR3aa: CANGGGSYNERFF; v_gene: TRBV27; d_gene: NA; abundance: NA; j_gene: TRBJ2-1
CDR3nt: TGCAGCGTTGAATACCGTTTTAGGACAGGGGCCAACACTGAAGCTTTCTTT; CDR3aa: CSVEYRFRTGANTEAFF; v_gene: TRBV29-1; d_gene: TRBD1; abundance: NA; j_gene: TRBJ1-1
CDR3nt: TGTGCCAGCAGCTTAGTTAGCGGGGGCCGGAACAATGAGCAGTTCTTC; CDR3aa: CASSLVSGGRNNEQFF; v_gene: TRBV7-9; d_gene: TRBD2; abundance: few; j_gene: TRBJ2-1
CDR3nt: TGTGCCAGCAGGGCCGCGACACACCAAGAGACCCAGTACTTC; CDR3aa: CASRAATHQETQYF; v_gene: TRBV28; d_gene: NA; abundance: NA; j_gene: TRBJ2-5
CDR3nt: TGTGCCAGCAGCTTAGGGACAGGGGGAGATACGCAGTATTTT; CDR3aa: CASSLGTGGDTQYF; v_gene: TRBV7-2; d_gene: TRBD1; abundance: many; j_gene: TRBJ2-3
CDR3nt: TGCAGCGTTGAGGGACAGGGCACAGACGGGGAGCTGTTTTTT; CDR3aa: CSVEGQGTDGELFF; v_gene: TRBV29-1; d_gene: TRBD1; abundance: NA; j_gene: TRBJ2-2
CDR3nt: TGTGCCAGCAGTTTAGTCGCGCACGAGCAGTACTTC; CDR3aa: CASSLVAHEQYF; v_gene: TRBV12-3/TRBV12-4; d_gene: NA; abundance: few; j_gene: TRBJ2-7
CDR3nt: TGCAGCGTGGCAAATTGGGCGGGGGAGCAGTACTTC; CDR3aa: CSVANWAGEQYF; v_gene: TRBV29-1; d_gene: NA; abundance: NA; j_gene: TRBJ2-7
CDR3nt: TGTGCCAGCAGTGGCGGGACAATGAACACTGAAGCTTTCTTT; CDR3aa: CASSGGTMNTEAFF; v_gene: TRBV6-5; d_gene: NA; abundance: NA; j_gene: TRBJ1-1
CDR3nt: TGTGCCAGCAGCTCCCCTACTAGAACCTCCAATGAGCAGTTCTTC; CDR3aa: CASSSPTRTSNEQFF; v_gene: TRBV7-2; d_gene: NA; abundance: many; j_gene: TRBJ2-1
CDR3nt: TGTGCCAGCACCGAGGGCTGGGCCTACGAGCAGTACTTC; CDR3aa: CASTEGWAYEQYF; v_gene: TRBV11-2; d_gene: NA; abundance: NA; j_gene: TRBJ2-7
CDR3nt: TGTGCCAGCAGCTATGGGACAGGCGTTCCCTCCTACGAGCAGTACTTC; CDR3aa: CASSYGTGVPSYEQYF; v_gene: TRBV5-4; d_gene: TRBD1; abundance: NA; j_gene: TRBJ2-7
CDR3nt: TGTGCCACCAAGGAGATAACAGAGGCCCAGTACTTC; CDR3aa: CATKEITEAQYF; v_gene: TRBV12-3/TRBV12-4; d_gene: NA; abundance: NA; j_gene: TRBJ2-5
CDR3nt: TGTGCCAGCAGTGGCATAAGGGGGGAGGGAAGACTCTCTGGGGCCAACGTCCTGACTTTC; CDR3aa: CASSGIRGEGRLSGANVLTF; v_gene: TRBV25-1; d_gene: NA; abundance: NA; j_gene: TRBJ2-6
CDR3nt: TGTGCCATCAGCTTCGAGCCGGGACAGGGCTATGGCTACACCTTC; CDR3aa: CAISFEPGQGYGYTF; v_gene: TRBV10-3; d_gene: TRBD1; abundance: NA; j_gene: TRBJ1-2
CDR3nt: TGCAGTGCTAGTAACAGAGCGGGGCAGCCCCAGCATTTT; CDR3aa: CSASNRAGQPQHF; v_gene: TRBV20-1; d_gene: NA; abundance: NA; j_gene: TRBJ1-5
CDR3nt: TGCAGCTCCCTGGTGGGTAGCGGCCTTTACGAGCAGTACTTC; CDR3aa: CSSLVGSGLYEQYF; v_gene: TRBV20-1; d_gene: NA; abundance: NA; j_gene: TRBJ2-7
CDR3nt: TGTGCTAGTGGTTTGTACGGAAACACTGAAGCTTTCTTT; CDR3aa: CASGLYGNTEAFF; v_gene: TRBV12-5; d_gene: NA; abundance: NA; j_gene: TRBJ1-1
CDR3nt: TGCAGTGCTAGAAGGGCAGGGGAGGACTATGGCTACACCTTC; CDR3aa: CSARRAGEDYGYTF; v_gene: TRBV20-1; d_gene: NA; abundance: many; j_gene: TRBJ1-2
CDR3nt: TGTGCCAGCAGTTTCGGACAGGGTGAAAACATTCAGTACTTC; CDR3aa: CASSFGQGENIQYF; v_gene: TRBV27; d_gene: TRBD1; abundance: NA; j_gene: TRBJ2-4
CDR3nt: TGCGCCAGCAGCCAATACAGACTAGCGGGAACGGGAAATACGCAGTATTTT; CDR3aa: CASSQYRLAGTGNTQYF; v_gene: TRBV4-3; d_gene: TRBD2; abundance: few; j_gene: TRBJ2-3
CDR3nt: TGTGCCAGCATGTATGGATCTGGAGCTTTCTTT; CDR3aa: CASMYGSGAFF; v_gene: TRBV2; d_gene: NA; abundance: NA; j_gene: TRBJ1-1
CDR3nt: TGTGCCAGCAGTTTTTGGGGTTGGCAAGGGGGAGTCAACACTGAAGCTTTCTTT; CDR3aa: CASSFWGWQGGVNTEAFF; v_gene: TRBV27; d_gene: NA; abundance: NA; j_gene: TRBJ1-1
CDR3nt: TGTGCCTGGAGTGTACGGGGCAGTACCTACGAGCAGTACTTC; CDR3aa: CAWSVRGSTYEQYF; v_gene: TRBV30; d_gene: NA; abundance: NA; j_gene: TRBJ2-7
CDR3nt: TGTGCCAGCAGTCGACAGGATGGAGTGCGGAATCAGCCCCAGCATTTT; CDR3aa: CASSRQDGVRNQPQHF; v_gene: TRBV11-3; d_gene: NA; abundance: few; j_gene: TRBJ1-5
CDR3nt: TGTGCCAGCAGCTCAGGGAGTCCAAACATTCAGTACTTC; CDR3aa: CASSSGSPNIQYF; v_gene: TRBV5-6; d_gene: NA; abundance: NA; j_gene: TRBJ2-4
CDR3nt: TGCAGCGTCCCGGTGGGGAATGAGCAGTTCTTC; CDR3aa: CSVPVGNEQFF; v_gene: TRBV29-1; d_gene: NA; abundance: NA; j_gene: TRBJ2-1
CDR3nt: TGTGCCAGCAGCTTACCTGACAGGGGGGACACTGAAGCTTTCTTT; CDR3aa: CASSLPDRGDTEAFF; v_gene: TRBV7-9; d_gene: TRBD1; abundance: NA; j_gene: TRBJ1-1
CDR3nt: TGTGCCAGCAGAAAGGGGTCCTACGAGCAGTACTTC; CDR3aa: CASRKGSYEQYF; v_gene: TRBV28; d_gene: NA; abundance: few; j_gene: TRBJ2-7
CDR3nt: TGCAGTGCTGGAGAGGGACGCACTAACTATGGCTACACCTTC; CDR3aa: CSAGEGRTNYGYTF; v_gene: TRBV20-1; d_gene: NA; abundance: NA; j_gene: TRBJ1-2